This T cell receptor beta chain was recorded in a study of T cells in Graves' hyperthyroidism and ophthalmopathy. No progression to ophthalmopathy during 18 months of follow-up defined stable disease. In its sample, this clonotype was seen many times. RNA transcripts yielded amplified TCR beta CDR3 regions. HTBI primers drove first-round RT-PCR of the TCR CDR3. TCRdb reprocessed the multiplex PCR reads with MiXCR, giving one entry per CDR3 protein. The sample records some 700,000 distinct CDR3 sequences, around 16% being singletons. The source is a man in his fifties or sixties with Graves' hyperthyroidism. Input material: blood.

CDR3 DNA: TGTGCCAGCAGTGAGGAGGGAAGCAATCAGCCCCAGCATTTT. Its translation is CASSEEGSNQPQHF. The chain has TRBV2 and TRBJ1-5; D unresolved. V lost 3 bases to trimming and J lost 1 base, with 7 bases between them. The CDR3 runs to 14 residues. CDR1 and CDR2 from the germline V gene are SNHLY and FYNNEI.